These T cell receptor beta chains were read from a single sample in a study of T cell responses to AZD1222 COVID-19 vaccine. Clones were read by immunoSEQ multiplex PCR, and TCRdb kept only the in-frame ones, dropping some. The sample shows about 180,000 clones, approximately 94% of them seen only once. The sample here was peripheral blood, taken on day 0 of AZD1222 vaccination. The receptor source for this set is an adult in good health. Each CDR3 is given with its conserved first and last residue. The D gene is left open where the match is weak. The size field is filled for only some rows; it gives once, few, many or a size class.

NA,TRBJ2-1,TRBV6-4,NA,TGTGCCAGCAAGTTGGCCTTGGGGAGTGATGAGCAGTTCTTC,CASKLALGSDEQFF
NA,TRBJ1-1,TRBV6-5,NA,TGTGCCAGTAAGGGACTATCCTCCACTGAAGCTTTCTTT,CASKGLSSTEAFF
NA,TRBJ2-5,TRBV29-1,NA,TGCAGCGTTGACAGGGCTCAAGAGACCCAGTACTTC,CSVDRAQETQYF
NA,TRBJ1-2,TRBV7-9,NA,TGTGCCAGCAGCCCAGGGCAGTCCCATGGCTACACCTTC,CASSPGQSHGYTF
TRBD2,TRBJ2-1,TRBV30,NA,TGTGCCTGGAGTCTAGCGGGAGCCTACAATGAGCAGTTCTTC,CAWSLAGAYNEQFF
TRBD1,TRBJ1-2,TRBV11-2,NA,TGTGCCAGCAGCTTAGATGGGACAGGGATCTATGGCTACACCTTC,CASSLDGTGIYGYTF
TRBD2,TRBJ2-1,TRBV19,NA,TGTGCCAGTACTGCGGGACTAGTTTACAATGAGCAGTTCTTC,CASTAGLVYNEQFF
TRBD1,TRBJ2-7,TRBV11-2,NA,TGTGCCAGCAGCTTTGGGACCGGGACAGGGTTCGAGCAGTACTTC,CASSFGTGTGFEQYF
NA,TRBJ1-2,TRBV3-1/TRBV3-2,NA,TGTGCCAGCAGCCCCTCGACAGGAGCTAACTATGGCTACACCTTC,CASSPSTGANYGYTF
NA,TRBJ2-1,TRBV3-1/TRBV3-2,NA,TGTGCCAGCAGCCAAGATTTCTTTGGGAGGGGACACGAGCAGTTCTTC,CASSQDFFGRGHEQFF
TRBD2,TRBJ2-1,TRBV11-1,once,TGTGCCAGCAGCAAGAGCGGGAGCTCCTACAATGAGCAGTTCTTC,CASSKSGSSYNEQFF